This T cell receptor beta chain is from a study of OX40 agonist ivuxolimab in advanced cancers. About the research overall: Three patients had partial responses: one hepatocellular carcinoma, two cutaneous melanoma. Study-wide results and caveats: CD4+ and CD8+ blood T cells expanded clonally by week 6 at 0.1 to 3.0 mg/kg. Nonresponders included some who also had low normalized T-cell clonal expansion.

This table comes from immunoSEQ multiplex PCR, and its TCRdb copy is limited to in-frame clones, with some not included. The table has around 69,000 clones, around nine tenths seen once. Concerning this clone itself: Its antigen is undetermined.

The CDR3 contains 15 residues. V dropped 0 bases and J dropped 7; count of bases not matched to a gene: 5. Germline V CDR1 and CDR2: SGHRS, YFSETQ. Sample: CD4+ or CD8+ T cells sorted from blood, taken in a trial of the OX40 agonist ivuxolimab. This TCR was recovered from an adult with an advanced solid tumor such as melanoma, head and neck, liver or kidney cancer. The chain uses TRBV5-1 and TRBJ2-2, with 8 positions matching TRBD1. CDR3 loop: CASSLVGQGGGELFF. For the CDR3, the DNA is TGCGCCAGCAGCTTGGTTGGACAGGGCGGCGGGGAGCTGTTTTTT.